The clone carrying this T cell receptor (beta chain) was counted ten times or more. The data stem from a study of T-cell reconstitution after alpha-beta-depleted transplantation in children. The CDR3 covers 12 residues. Germline loops: CDR1 MNHEY, CDR2 SMNVEV (reference sequence). V was shortened by 5 bases and J by 3 bases, with 8 bases between the two germline ends. A TCRbeta library incorporating unique molecular identifiers was prepared. One entry per CDR3 protein, called by TCRdb with MiXCR from the PCR reads. Here the sample spans about 110,000 distinct CDR3 sequences, approximately 6.4% being singletons.

Sequences were derived from PBMCs, mostly from graft donor cells, sampled 360 days after TCRalphabeta/CD19-depleted stem cell transplant. This TCR was sampled from a male patient under 10 years old who had a stem cell transplant for acute lymphoblastic leukemia, so the T cells may come from the graft donor. The chain has TRBV27 and TRBJ2-7; TRBD1 is a possible D gene (6 bases). This CDR3 reads CASSPQGYEQYF. CDR3 nucleotide sequence: TGTGCCAGCAGTCCACAGGGCTACGAGCAGTACTTC.